What follows are 31 T cell receptor beta chains derived from one specimen sequenced in a study of blood T cell repertoires in COVID-19. Sequenced by immunoSEQ multiplex PCR; TCRdb stores in-frame clones only, minus some. The table shows 70,000 to 80,000 clones, with more than 75% occurring only once. The sequencing input was peripheral blood. These receptors were collected from a human donor in a cohort sampled during active COVID-19.

J is TRBJ1-4 and V is TRBV7-8; TRBD1 is a possible D gene (6 bases). Trimming left V 6 bases short and J 4 bases short, with 24 bases between. CDR1 is SGHVS and CDR2 is FQNEAQ in the germline V gene. The CDR3 has 18 residues. CDR3 in amino acids: CASSFRPPLGANNEKLFF. The CDR3 DNA reads TGTGCCAGCAGTTTCCGGCCGCCGTTGGGGGCCAATAATGAAAAACTGTTTTTT.

The chain carries TRBV29-1 and TRBJ2-1; TRBD2 might be the D (7 bases). The CDR3 has 16 residues. Deletions cut 1 base from V and 4 bases from J, with 17 bases between. The germline gives CDR1 SQVTM, CDR2 ANQGSEA. CDR3 sequence reads: CSVEGARGGVYNEQFF. The CDR3, as DNA: TGCAGCGTTGAAGGAGCCCGAGGGGGGGTTTACAATGAGCAGTTCTTC.

The chain combines TRBV6-5 with TRBJ2-1, with D perhaps TRBD1 (5 bases). From germline, CDR1 is MNHEY and CDR2 SVGAGI. Trimming shortened V by 6 bases and J by 8 bases, and 17 bases separated the two germline ends. The CDR3 extends over 14 amino acids. CDR3 DNA sequence: TGTGCCAGCAGCCCCGACTCAGGGATCGATGAGCAGTTCTTC. As protein: CASSPDSGIDEQFF.

This chain links TRBV6-5 with TRBJ2-7, with 7 bases fitting TRBD1. The CDR3 has 14 amino acids. The V gene end was trimmed by 5 bases and the J gene end by 2 bases; junction bases not matched to a gene: 6. Germline assignment: CDR1 MNHEY and CDR2 SVGAGI. The CDR3 sequence: CASSTNRGAYEQYF. The CDR3 nucleotides read TGTGCCAGCAGTACAAACAGGGGAGCCTACGAGCAGTACTTC.

V and J are TRBV10-2 and TRBJ1-4; tentative D call: TRBD1 (5 bases). Germline CDR1 and CDR2: WSHSY and SAAADI. The CDR3 spans 15 residues. Trimming removed 0 bases from V and 4 bases from J, with 9 bases in between. The CDR3 DNA follows: TGCGCCAGCAGTGAGTCTCAGGGACTTAATGAAAAACTGTTTTTT. Translated, it gives CASSESQGLNEKLFF.

The rearrangement uses TRBV18 and TRBJ1-6; 7 bases are a match to TRBD1. The J segment lost 7 bases and the V segment lost 3 bases, leaving 3 bases of the junction unmatched. Germline lookup yields CDR1 KGHSH and CDR2 LQKENI. This CDR3 is built from 14 residues. CDR3 protein: CASSPGTVNSPLHF. CDR3 bases: TGTGCCAGCTCACCGGGGACAGTGAATTCACCCCTCCACTTT.

The genes are TRBV6-4 and TRBJ1-5, with TRBD1 as a possible D gene (6 bases). The CDR3 is 16 amino acids. Germline V gene data show CDR1 as MRHNA and CDR2 as SNTAGT. The V end lost 4 bases, the J end lost 2 bases, and 15 bases lay between the germline ends. The CDR3 protein is CASSGRTGIGNQPQHF. In DNA form, the CDR3 reads TGTGCCAGCAGTGGGAGAACAGGGATAGGCAATCAGCCCCAGCATTTT.

V gene TRBV18 combines with J gene TRBJ2-3; no definite D call. The CDR3 is 14 residues long. Trimming pared 3 bases from V and 2 bases from J, leaving 9 bases between. Germline CDR1 KGHSH, CDR2 LQKENI. CDR3 residues: CASSPTQYTDTQYF. The CDR3 DNA reads TGTGCCAGCTCACCCACCCAGTACACAGATACGCAGTATTTT.

The V gene is TRBV11-3, the J gene TRBJ2-5, with 10 bases that match TRBD2. The germline V gene has CDR1 SGHNT and CDR2 YENEEA. Trimming removed 2 bases from V and 5 bases from J; junction bases left unmatched: 14. This CDR3 has 18 residues. As DNA, the CDR3 is TGTGCCAGCAGCTTACCGGGAGCCAAGCGGGGGGGCCGGGAGACCCAGTACTTC. This sequence encodes CASSLPGAKRGGRETQYF.

The CDR3: CASSEQGDNQPQHF. The CDR3 DNA reads as TGTGCCAGCAGTGAACAGGGGGACAATCAGCCCCAGCATTTT. V and J are TRBV6-4 and TRBJ1-5, with 8 bases aligning to TRBD1. V lost 3 bases, J lost 3 bases, and 1 base stayed unmatched. This CDR3 has 14 residues. Germline-derived CDR1 and CDR2 are MRHNA and SNTAGT.

This sequence joins TRBV12-3 or TRBV12-4 and TRBJ1-6, with D unclear. V lost 4 bases, J lost 10 bases, and 8 bases lay in between. The CDR3 is 12 amino acids. The chain's CDR3 is CASSSRLSPLHF. CDR3 DNA sequence: TGTGCCAGCAGTTCTAGGCTCTCACCCCTCCACTTT.

This rearrangement joins TRBV11-2 to TRBJ2-7; 9 nucleotides line up with TRBD1. This CDR3 spans 15 amino acids. V lost 3 bases and J lost 0; bases outside the gene matches: 3. Looked up from germline, CDR1 is SGHAT and CDR2 is FQNNGV. CDR3 region: CASSFDRGFSYEQYF. The CDR3 region has the DNA TGTGCCAGCAGCTTCGACAGGGGGTTCTCCTACGAGCAGTACTTC.

V usage is TRBV9 and J usage is TRBJ2-1, with TRBD2 as a possible D gene (5 bases). Between the trimmed V and J ends, which lost 0 bases and 2 bases, there was a span of 6 bases. Germline V lookup: CDR1 SGDLS, CDR2 YYNGEE. The CDR3 contains 14 residues. Here the CDR3 DNA reads TGTGCCAGCAGCGTAGACGGGACCTACAATGAGCAGTTCTTC. Protein product: CASSVDGTYNEQFF.

The chain uses TRBV19 and TRBJ1-2; 7 positions match TRBD1. Per germline, CDR1 LNHDA and CDR2 SQIVND (reference sequence). V dropped 9 bases and J dropped 5; count of bases not matched to a gene: 9. This CDR3 is built from 13 residues. The CDR3 is CASREGARYGYTF. The DNA of the CDR3 is TGTGCCAGCCGCGAGGGGGCCAGGTATGGCTACACCTTC.

V gene TRBV4-3 combines with J gene TRBJ2-3, with D perhaps matching TRBD1 (5 bases). V was trimmed by 0 bases and J by 7 bases, leaving 8 bases between them. The germline CDR1 and CDR2 sequences are LGHNA and YSLEER. The CDR3 extends over 13 amino acids. The CDR3 sequence is CASSQDRQNTQYF. The CDR3 bases are TGCGCCAGCAGCCAAGATCGACAGAATACGCAGTATTTT.

The rearrangement uses TRBV7-9 and TRBJ1-2; D ambiguous. V was trimmed by 5 bases and J by 8 bases, leaving 15 bases between them. The V gene's germline CDR1 is SEHNR and CDR2 FQNEAQ (reference sequence). The CDR3 is 13 amino acids. As DNA, the CDR3 is TGTGCCAGCAGCCGCACGGGGAACGGGGGCTACACCTTC. Encoded protein: CASSRTGNGGYTF.

The chain recombines TRBV6-5 with TRBJ2-3; 10 bases fit TRBD1. Germline CDR1 reads MNHEY; CDR2 reads SVGAGI. The CDR3 runs to 16 residues. Germline trimming cut 3 bases from V and 5 bases from J; bases unmatched to any gene: 8. The DNA for the CDR3 is TGTGCCAGCAGTTATATGGGACAGGGGATCGGAGATACGCAGTATTTT. The encoded protein is CASSYMGQGIGDTQYF.

The chain uses TRBV19 and TRBJ2-7, with 11 bases matching TRBD2. This CDR3 contains 15 residues. Looked up from germline, CDR1 is LNHDA and CDR2 is SQIVND (reference sequence). V gave up 4 bases and J gave up 2 bases; unmatched junction bases: 4. The CDR3: CASSSKLAGAYEQYF. As DNA, the CDR3 is TGTGCCAGTAGTAGCAAACTAGCGGGGGCCTACGAGCAGTACTTC. Full variable domain (outside the CDR3, taken from reference TRBV19 and TRBJ2-7): DGGITQSPKYLFRKEGQNVTLSCEQNLNHDAMYWYRQDPGQGLRLIYYSQIVNDFQKGDIAEGYSVSREKKESFPLTVTSAQKNPTAFYLCASSSKLAGAYEQYFGPGTRLTVT.

J is TRBJ2-3 and V is TRBV4-3; possible D gene TRBD2, 7 bases. Germline lookup yields CDR1 LGHNA and CDR2 YSLEER. Trimming took off 0 bases at V and 6 bases at J, with 19 bases between the two ends. This CDR3 is 17 amino acids long. The CDR3 protein is CASSQDQGGGRSDTQYF. The CDR3 DNA is TGCGCCAGCAGCCAAGATCAAGGGGGGGGTCGGTCGGATACGCAGTATTTT.

V and J are TRBV4-2 and TRBJ1-1, with D unresolved. The germline CDR1 and CDR2 sequences are LGHNA and YNFKEQ. This CDR3 is 15 amino acids long. Between the trimmed V and J ends, which lost 0 bases and 4 bases, there was a span of 12 bases. CDR3 sequence: CASSQDVLAGTEAFF. For the CDR3, the DNA is TGTGCCAGCAGCCAAGATGTATTGGCAGGCACTGAAGCTTTCTTT.

The chain recombines TRBV7-3 with TRBJ2-2, with D possibly being TRBD2 (6 bases). The germline V and J ends were trimmed by 0 bases and 7 bases, with 12 bases remaining between them. The germline V gene has CDR1 SGHTA and CDR2 FQGTGA. The CDR3 has 15 amino acids. The CDR3 bases are TGTGCCAGCAGCTTAACTTACCCCGGGGGCGGGGAGCTGTTTTTT. This codes for CASSLTYPGGGELFF. Together with reference TRBV7-3 and TRBJ2-2, the CDR3 gives the full variable domain: GAGVSQTPSNKVTEKGKYVELRCDPISGHTALYWYRQSLGQGPEFLIYFQGTGAADDSGLPNDRFFAVRPEGSVSTLKIQRTERGDSAVYLCASSLTYPGGGELFFGEGSRLTVL.

This chain uses TRBV6-5 with TRBJ1-2; tentative D call: TRBD1 (6 bases). Germline-derived CDR1 and CDR2 are MNHEY and SVGAGI. This CDR3 region has 15 residues. V lost 0 bases, J lost 2 bases, and 10 bases lay in between. In DNA, the CDR3 is TGTGCCAGCAGTTACTCCGCGGACAGAAACTATGGCTACACCTTC. Residues: CASSYSADRNYGYTF.

The chain recombines TRBV4-3 with TRBJ1-5; tentatively, D is TRBD1 (6 bases). The length of the CDR3 is 14 residues. Trimming cost V 1 base and J 4 bases, with 8 bases left between them. Germline CDR1 is LGHNA and CDR2 is YSLEER. CDR3 sequence: CASSQGTVNQPQHF. The CDR3 region has the DNA TGCGCCAGCAGCCAAGGGACAGTAAATCAGCCCCAGCATTTT.

The V call is TRBV15, the J call TRBJ1-5; no reliable D call. CDR1 LNHNV and CDR2 YYDKDF come from the germline V gene (reference sequence). The germline V and J ends were trimmed by 1 base and 1 base, with 11 bases remaining between them. This CDR3 is 16 amino acids long. CDR3 loop: CATSRAEGASNQPQHF. The DNA of the CDR3 is TGTGCCACCAGCAGAGCTGAAGGAGCGAGCAATCAGCCCCAGCATTTT. The entire variable domain, with the rest obtained from reference TRBV15 and TRBJ1-5, is as follows: DAMVIQNPRYQVTQFGKPVTLSCSQTLNHNVMYWYQQKSSQAPKLLFHYYDKDFNNEADTPDNFQSRRPNTSFCFLDIRSPGLGDTAMYLCATSRAEGASNQPQHFGDGTRLSIL.

The V gene is TRBV7-9, the J gene TRBJ2-5; the match to TRBD1 covers 10 bases. This CDR3 spans 16 amino acids. The V gene end was trimmed by 4 bases and the J gene end by 10 bases; junction bases not matched to a gene: 15. CDR1 is SEHNR, CDR2 FQNEAQ, per germline (reference sequence). CDR3 sequence: CASSSSDRGQGRGQYF. CDR3 DNA: TGTGCCAGCAGCTCATCTGACAGGGGGCAGGGAAGGGGCCAGTACTTC. The variable domain in full, with the rest retrieved from reference TRBV7-9 and TRBJ2-5, is DTGVSQNPRHKITKRGQNVTFRCDPISEHNRLYWYRQTLGQGPEFLTYFQNEAQLEKSRLLSDRFSAERPKGSFSTLEIQRTEQGDSAMYLCASSSSDRGQGRGQYFGPGTRLLVL.

The CDR3 coding sequence is TGTGCCAGCAGTTTCCGGCTAGCGGGGCGCAATGAGCAGTTCTTC. Translated: CASSFRLAGRNEQFF. The genes are TRBV27 and TRBJ2-1, with 9 bases fitting TRBD2. Germline trimming cut 3 bases from V and 6 bases from J; bases unmatched to any gene: 6. The CDR3 length is 15 residues. Germline V gene lookup returns CDR1 MNHEY and CDR2 SMNVEV (reference sequence).

The CDR3 DNA is TGTGCCAGCAGAATTAGCGATCAAGAGACCCAGTACTTC. Its protein is CASRISDQETQYF. The chain uses TRBV6-6 and TRBJ2-5; the D gene is possibly TRBD2 (5 bases). Germline values: CDR1 MNHNY, CDR2 SVGAGI (reference sequence). V lost 6 bases and J 2 bases, leaving 10 bases between the germline ends. This CDR3 has 13 residues.

The CDR3 loop reads CASSGTSQYF. In DNA form, the CDR3 reads TGTGCCAGCAGTGGGACTTCTCAGTACTTC. The chain joins TRBV2 to TRBJ2-4, with D possibly matching TRBD2 (5 bases). V lost 4 bases to trimming and J lost 12 bases, with 7 bases between them. The germline V gene encodes CDR1 SNHLY and CDR2 FYNNEI. This CDR3 comprises 10 residues.

J is TRBJ1-6 and V is TRBV7-9; D is unresolved. The CDR3 spans 13 residues. Looked up from germline, CDR1 is SEHNR and CDR2 is FQNEAQ (reference sequence). V gave up 2 bases and J gave up 6 bases, with 5 bases separating them. The DNA of the CDR3 is TGTGCCAGCAGCTTATATCCTAATTCACCCCTCCACTTT. Protein: CASSLYPNSPLHF.

The chain couples TRBV12-3 or TRBV12-4 to TRBJ2-3, with 7 positions matching TRBD2. This CDR3 region has 12 residues. Losses at the gene ends were 6 bases for V and 4 bases for J; bases not matched to a gene: 1. CDR3 residues: CASRLAADTQYF. The CDR3, as DNA: TGTGCCAGCAGGCTAGCGGCAGATACGCAGTATTTT.

The J gene is TRBJ1-6, the V gene TRBV5-4; weak D call: TRBD1 (6 bases). This CDR3 has 17 amino acids. V was clipped by 4 bases and J by 7 bases, with 21 bases between them. Germline loops: CDR1 SGHNT, CDR2 YYREEE (reference sequence). This chain's CDR3 is CASSPFGYPGVNSPLHF. DNA for the CDR3: TGTGCCAGCAGCCCCTTCGGGTATCCAGGGGTCAATTCACCCCTCCACTTT.